These 20 T cell receptor beta chains came from one sample sequenced in a study of shared T cell receptors in the human thymus. Method: immunoSEQ multiplex PCR; TCRdb's copy keeps in-frame clones and lacks some. Of under 850,000 clones detected, approximately 90% appear once; the ten largest clones hold about 0.01%. These sequences were also reported in another study, on human thymus T cells.

The sequenced sample was thymocytes. Every receptor here comes from a boy in the first two years of life with a congenital heart defect.

This chain connects TRBV27 to TRBJ2-1; 11 bases map to TRBD1. This CDR3 has 16 residues. Germline V lookup: CDR1 MNHEY, CDR2 SMNVEV (reference sequence). V was pared by 5 bases and J by 7 bases, with 10 bases of the junction left unmatched. The CDR3, as DNA: TGTGCCAGCAGTCCCGCTGGACAGGGGGCGCTTAATGAGCAGTTCTTC. It translates to CASSPAGQGALNEQFF.

V usage is TRBV7-2 and J usage is TRBJ1-2; D not certain. Germline V gives CDR1 SGHTA, CDR2 FQGNSA. Trimming shortened V by 2 bases and J by 2 bases, and 21 bases separated the two germline ends. The CDR3 runs to 18 residues. CDR3: CASSLTSPTGGLNYGYTF. The CDR3 DNA sequence: TGTGCCAGCAGCTTAACTTCCCCGACGGGCGGGCTCAACTATGGCTACACCTTC. Based on the CDR3 plus reference TRBV7-2 and TRBJ1-2, the full variable domain is GAGVSQSPSNKVTEKGKDVELRCDPISGHTALYWYRQSLGQGLEFLIYFQGNSAPDKSGLPSDRFSAERTGGSVSTLTIQRTQQEDSAVYLCASSLTSPTGGLNYGYTFGSGTRLTVV.

The chain has TRBV5-4 and TRBJ2-3, with 9 bases aligning to TRBD2. The CDR3 contains 20 residues. With 0 bases clipped from V and 2 bases from J, the junction kept 16 bases outside the gene matches. The germline V gene has CDR1 SGHNT and CDR2 YYREEE (reference sequence). CDR3 in amino acids: CASSLVPELAGAAYTDTQYF. The CDR3 DNA follows: TGTGCCAGCAGCTTGGTCCCTGAACTAGCGGGTGCCGCTTACACAGATACGCAGTATTTT.

The gene calls are TRBV5-1 and TRBJ1-4, with D unclear. Trimming stripped 4 bases from V and 8 bases from J, with 15 bases between. The CDR3 is 14 residues long. Germline-derived CDR1 and CDR2 are SGHRS and YFSETQ. Here the CDR3 DNA reads TGCGCCAGCAGCCCCTTCTCCCACAGCGAAAAACTGTTTTTT. Encoded protein: CASSPFSHSEKLFF.

This rearrangement joins TRBV5-4 to TRBJ2-7; maybe TRBD1 (8 bases). The ends were cut back, 3 bases at V and 0 bases at J, with 25 bases in the middle. CDR3 length equals 19 residues. CDR1 and CDR2 from the germline V gene are SGHNT and YYREEE (reference sequence). This CDR3 is CASSYGQGGKGRDSYEQYF. The CDR3 DNA reads as TGTGCCAGCAGCTACGGACAGGGTGGGAAGGGGAGGGACTCCTACGAGCAGTACTTC.

This clone was seen only once. V is TRBV4-3 and J is TRBJ2-7, with a tentative D call TRBD1 (6 bases). The CDR3 covers 15 residues. CDR1 and CDR2 from the germline V gene are LGHNA and YSLEER. Trimming took off 0 bases at V and 0 bases at J, with 9 bases between the two ends. The CDR3 sequence: CASSQELGGSYEQYF. In DNA, the CDR3 is TGCGCCAGCAGCCAAGAGTTAGGGGGCTCCTACGAGCAGTACTTC.

This clone appeared a single time. The V gene is TRBV11-2, the J gene TRBJ2-5, with 7 bases matching TRBD2. This CDR3 has 18 residues. The V segment lost 3 bases and the J segment 0 bases; nucleotides outside the gene matches: 13. Germline CDR1 and CDR2: SGHAT and FQNNGV. CDR3 coding DNA: TGTGCCAGCAGCTTCGCCCCTAGTGGCGGGAGACACCAAGAGACCCAGTACTTC. It yields the protein CASSFAPSGGRHQETQYF.

This clone showed up just a few times. The gene calls are TRBV10-3 and TRBJ2-5; D uncertain. V was pared by 3 bases and J by 5 bases, with 4 bases between. Per germline, CDR1 ENHRY and CDR2 SYGVKD. CDR3 length: 11 amino acids. CDR3 in DNA: TGTGCCATCAGTGACAGGGAGACCCAGTACTTC. Amino acids: CAISDRETQYF.

To note about this clone: Mismatch with germline at one junction end may stem from a read error. This sequence joins TRBV4-3 and TRBJ1-1; D gene unclear. Germline V gene data show CDR1 as LGHNA and CDR2 as YSLEER. The CDR3 totals 18 residues. CDR3 amino acids: CASSQEGPGKFGNTETFF. The DNA for the CDR3 is TGCGCCAGCAGCCAAGAGGGTCCGGGTAAGTTCGGGAACACTGAAACTTTCTTT.

This chain links TRBV15 with TRBJ2-1; 14 bases line up with TRBD2. The V gene's germline CDR1 is LNHNV and CDR2 YYDKDF (reference sequence). V dropped 2 bases and J dropped 15; count of bases not matched to a gene: 3. The CDR3 is 13 residues long. CDR3 sequence: CATSRPGLAGGFF. The CDR3 bases are TGTGCCACCAGCAGACCCGGACTAGCGGGGGGGTTCTTC.

This clone was counted a single time. V usage is TRBV4-1 and J usage is TRBJ2-4; 7 bases map to TRBD2. With 1 base clipped from V and 5 bases from J, the junction kept 8 bases outside the gene matches. Germline V CDR1 and CDR2: MGHRA, YSYEKL. The CDR3 covers 16 residues. Here the CDR3 DNA reads TGCGCCAGCAGCCAAGTTGGGAGGGTTCATCAAAACATTCAGTACTTC. Protein: CASSQVGRVHQNIQYF.

The V call is TRBV7-6, the J call TRBJ2-7, with 9 bases lining up with TRBD2. The CDR3 totals 16 residues. Trimming cost V 1 base and J 5 bases; bases outside gene matches: 9. Germline CDR1 is SGHVS and CDR2 is FNYEAQ. The CDR3 nucleotides are TGTGCCAGCAGCTTAGAGTTGCGGGGGGGCGAGGACGAGCAGTACTTC. Encoded protein: CASSLELRGGEDEQYF.

V and J are TRBV25-1 and TRBJ2-3; TRBD1 is a possible D gene (6 bases). Trimming removed 3 bases from V and 0 bases from J, with 19 bases in between. The germline V gene has CDR1 MGHDK and CDR2 SYGVNS. This CDR3 spans 18 amino acids. The CDR3 DNA reads TGTGCCAGCAGTGACCAGACAAGGGGGTTAACTAGCACAGATACGCAGTATTTT. This sequence encodes CASSDQTRGLTSTDTQYF.

The chain recombines TRBV10-3 with TRBJ2-7; TRBD2 matches 8 bases. The CDR3 consists of 18 residues. J lost 2 bases, V lost 0 bases, and 12 bases had no gene match. The germline V gene encodes CDR1 ENHRY and CDR2 SYGVKD. CDR3 amino acids: CAISESTGELAEAYEQYF. Here the CDR3 DNA reads TGTGCCATCAGTGAGTCGACGGGAGAACTAGCGGAGGCCTACGAGCAGTACTTC.

V is TRBV14 and J is TRBJ1-4; possible D gene TRBD1, 5 bases. V was pared by 3 bases and J by 7 bases, with 9 bases between. The CDR3 is made up of 13 amino acids. Germline V gives CDR1 SGHDN, CDR2 FVKESK. In nucleotides, the CDR3 is TGTGCCAGCAGCCAGGGGAGGGGTGAAAAACTGTTTTTT. Amino acids: CASSQGRGEKLFF.

This rearrangement joins TRBV10-3 to TRBJ2-1, with TRBD2 matching 12 bases. The V gene end was trimmed by 7 bases and the J gene end by 7 bases; junction bases not matched to a gene: 2. Looked up from germline, CDR1 is ENHRY and CDR2 is SYGVKD. This CDR3 has 13 residues. The CDR3 DNA reads TGTGCCATCACTGGACTAGCGGGGAATGAGCAGTTCTTC. Its translation: CAITGLAGNEQFF.

The chain links TRBV6-1 to TRBJ2-2; 7 positions match TRBD2. The CDR3 extends over 13 amino acids. V trimming: 7 bases; J trimming: 6 bases; junction bases outside the gene matches: 5. CDR1 and CDR2 (germline): MNHNS, SASEGT. This chain's CDR3 is CASIEGGSGELFF. The CDR3 DNA follows: TGTGCCAGCATCGAGGGAGGGTCCGGGGAGCTGTTTTTT.

The chain carries TRBV4-3 and TRBJ2-5; TRBD2 matches at 8 bases. Germline trimming cut 2 bases from V and 2 bases from J; bases unmatched to any gene: 4. The CDR3 consists of 15 residues. Germline CDR1 is LGHNA and CDR2 is YSLEER. CDR3 in DNA: TGCGCCAGCAGCCAAAAAAAGCGGGAGCAAGAGACCCAGTACTTC. It yields the protein CASSQKKREQETQYF.

The chain employs TRBV4-2 and TRBJ2-5; 10 nucleotides match TRBD1. Germline V CDR1 and CDR2: LGHNA, YNFKEQ. After removal of 8 bases from V and 0 bases from J, the junction contained 6 bases not matched to a gene. CDR3 length equals 15 residues. The CDR3 sequence is CASGWDRGYQETQYF. Written as DNA, the CDR3 is TGTGCCAGCGGATGGGACAGGGGCTACCAAGAGACCCAGTACTTC.

The genes are TRBV27 and TRBJ2-1; TRBD2 matches at 13 bases. CDR1 MNHEY and CDR2 SMNVEV come from the germline V gene (reference sequence). The CDR3 sequence is 17 residues long. V shed 5 bases, J shed 0 bases, and the junction held 4 bases outside the gene matches. CDR3 in amino acids: CASSNRTSGSSYNEQFF. In DNA, the CDR3 is TGTGCCAGCAGTAACCGGACTAGCGGGAGCTCCTACAATGAGCAGTTCTTC.